This T cell receptor beta chain originates from a study of graft-versus-host responses after intestinal transplantation. Study details: Anti-thymocyte globulin induction was given to all recipients, followed by tacrolimus and steroids for 2 to 3 years. Study conclusions and caveats: Ileal or blood samples showed some GvH clones first, and such clones were also found in recipient marrow. When patients had graft-donor T cell macrochimerism, their allografts held high graft-versus-host to host-versus-graft clonal ratios. Early after transplant, HvG clones declined as circulating GvH clones peaked.

As to this clone: Its antigen is still unknown.

The assay was immunoSEQ multiplex PCR, and TCRdb's table has in-frame clones only and misses some. Of about 88,000 clones detected, more than 85% appear once; the ten largest clones hold approximately 0.32%. There are 16 residues in the CDR3. V gave up 0 bases and J gave up 4 bases, with 10 bases separating them. Germline CDR1 is LGHNT and CDR2 is FRNRAP. V and J are TRBV12-5 and TRBJ1-6; D might be TRBD1 (5 bases). This clonotype was sampled from a human donor who was the organ donor for an intestinal transplant. The specimen comprised unstimulated CD4+ T cells sorted from spleen or lymph node cells, sampled before transplant. CDR3 nucleotide sequence: TGTGCTAGTGGTTTGGTACGTTCAGGGTATAATTCACCCCTCCACTTT. This translates into CASGLVRSGYNSPLHF.